The rows below give T cell receptor beta chains drawn from one sample of a study of blood T cell repertoires in COVID-19. Repertoires were generated with immunoSEQ multiplex PCR, while TCRdb's copy carries only in-frame clones and drops some. Of approximately 250,000 clones listed, less than 90% are singletons. Sequenced input: peripheral blood. The receptors were sampled from a man aged 55 to 70 with acute or convalescent COVID-19. CDR3s include the opening cysteine and the closing phenylalanine or tryptophan. A D gene is named only where the DNA matches it firmly. Some rows mark clone size as missing; the rest say once, few, many or name a class of expanded clone.

V gene	J gene	clone size	CDR3 length	D gene	CDR3 DNA	CDR3 protein
TRBV4-1	TRBJ1-3	-	15	-	TGCGCCAGCAGCCCTGCGGGTTTCTCTGGAAACACCATATATTTT	CASSPAGFSGNTIYF
TRBV5-4	TRBJ2-1	-	15	-	TGTGCCAGCAGCTTGGATCAGCGGTTCAGCGATGAGCAGTTCTTC	CASSLDQRFSDEQFF
TRBV6-5	TRBJ2-1	-	13	-	TGTGCCAGCATGTCGGGGTCTGGGGATGAGCAGTTCTTC	CASMSGSGDEQFF
TRBV9	TRBJ2-3	-	18	TRBD2	TGTGCCAGCAGACCGGGACTAGCGGGCGACTCATCTCCAGATACGCAGTATTTT	CASRPGLAGDSSPDTQYF
TRBV15	TRBJ2-3	-	15	-	TGTGCCACCAGCAGAGATCGGGGGAGCACAGATACGCAGTATTTT	CATSRDRGSTDTQYF
TRBV7-9	TRBJ2-3	-	12	TRBD2	TGTGCCAGCAGCGATCGGACTAGCACGCAGTATTTT	CASSDRTSTQYF
TRBV19	TRBJ2-1	-	13	-	TGTGCCAGTAGTAATCGCAGGGGGGATGAGCAGTTCTTC	CASSNRRGDEQFF
TRBV4-2	TRBJ2-3	-	16	TRBD2	TGTGCCAGCAGCCAAAGCGGACTAGCGGGGGTAGATACGCAGTATTTT	CASSQSGLAGVDTQYF
TRBV19	TRBJ1-5	-	14	-	TGTGCCAGTAGTATAGCCCAGGCCAATCAGCCCCAGCATTTT	CASSIAQANQPQHF
TRBV19	TRBJ1-5	few	16	TRBD1	TGTGCCAGTAGTACCCAACGGACAGGAAGCAATCAGCCCCAGCATTTT	CASSTQRTGSNQPQHF
TRBV28	TRBJ2-3	-	16	TRBD1	TGTGCCAGCAGTTTTGACGGGCCAGGGGGCGAGGATACGCAGTATTTT	CASSFDGPGGEDTQYF
TRBV6-5	TRBJ1-2	-	13	-	TGTGCCAGCAGACCCTCGGGGGGCTATGGCTACACCTTC	CASRPSGGYGYTF
TRBV3-1/TRBV3-2	TRBJ2-7	-	14	TRBD1	TGTGCCAGCAGCCAACGACAGGGATCCTACGAGCAGTACTTC	CASSQRQGSYEQYF
TRBV3-1/TRBV3-2	TRBJ2-3	-	17	TRBD2	TGTGCCAGCAGTCGTACTTTCCTAGCGGGGAGCACAGATACGCAGTATTTT	CASSRTFLAGSTDTQYF
TRBV9	TRBJ2-7	-	15	TRBD1	TGTGCCAGCAGCGTAGGGACAGGGGGCTTCAACGAGCAGTACTTC	CASSVGTGGFNEQYF
TRBV19	TRBJ1-5	-	15	TRBD1	TGTGCCAGTAGTGCCCCGACAGGGGGGCTATTGTCCCAGCATTTT	CASSAPTGGLLSQHF
TRBV28	TRBJ2-5	once	14	-	TGTGCCAGCAGTTCAGGAGGGGCGCGGGAGACCCAGTACTTC	CASSSGGARETQYF
TRBV3-1/TRBV3-2	TRBJ1-4	-	14	TRBD1	TGTGCCAGCAGCGAACAGGGGACGGGAGAAAAACTGTTTTTT	CASSEQGTGEKLFF
TRBV29-1	TRBJ2-7	-	13	-	TGCAGCGTTGAACAGGCGAGCTCCTACGAGCAGTACTTC	CSVEQASSYEQYF
TRBV2	TRBJ1-2	-	15	TRBD1	TGTGCCAGCAGTGAAAGAGACAGGGGGTGGCGCGGCTACACCTTC	CASSERDRGWRGYTF
TRBV9	TRBJ2-7	-	14	-	TGTGCCAGCAGCGTAGAAGAGGGATCCTACGAGCAGTACTTC	CASSVEEGSYEQYF
TRBV10-3	TRBJ2-1	-	13	TRBD2	TGTGCCTCCAGCGGGGGGAGCCCCAATGAGCAGTTCTTC	CASSGGSPNEQFF
TRBV20-1	TRBJ2-5	few	11	-	TGCAGAACAGGCAATCAAGAGACCCAGTACTTC	CRTGNQETQYF
TRBV7-2	TRBJ2-7	-	18	TRBD2	TGTGCCAGCAGCTTATCACGAACAGGGCGACTAGCGGGTTACGAGCAGTACTTC	CASSLSRTGRLAGYEQYF
TRBV12-3/TRBV12-4	TRBJ2-7	-	13	-	TGTGCCAGCAGCGTCAAACCGTCGGGGGAGCAGTACTTC	CASSVKPSGEQYF
TRBV5-6	TRBJ1-2	-	15	TRBD1	TGTGCCAGCAGCTTGGGGGCGTGGACAGGCGTCGGCTACACCTTC	CASSLGAWTGVGYTF
TRBV12-3/TRBV12-4	TRBJ2-5	-	13	-	TGTGCCAGCAGTTTAAGGGGGGGGGAGACCCAGTACTTC	CASSLRGGETQYF
TRBV5-1	TRBJ1-2	-	16	-	TGCGCCAGCAGCTTGGGAAGCCGGGTCCGTAACTATGGCTACACCTTC	CASSLGSRVRNYGYTF